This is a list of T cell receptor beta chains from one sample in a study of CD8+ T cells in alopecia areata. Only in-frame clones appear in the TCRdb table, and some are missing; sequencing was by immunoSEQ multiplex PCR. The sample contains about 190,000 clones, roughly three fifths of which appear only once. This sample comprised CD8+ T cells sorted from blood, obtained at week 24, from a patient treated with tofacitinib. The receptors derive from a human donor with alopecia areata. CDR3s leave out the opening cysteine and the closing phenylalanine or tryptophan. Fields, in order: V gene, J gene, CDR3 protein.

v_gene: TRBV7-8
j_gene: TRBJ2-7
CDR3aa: ASSLVGQTYEQY

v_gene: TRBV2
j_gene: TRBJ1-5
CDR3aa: ASMSGYSNQPQH

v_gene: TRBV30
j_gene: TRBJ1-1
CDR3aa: AWISRQTNTEAF

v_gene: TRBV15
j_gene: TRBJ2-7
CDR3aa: ATSRDRKDSTYEQY

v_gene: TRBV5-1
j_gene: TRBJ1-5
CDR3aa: ASSLRGYSNQPQH

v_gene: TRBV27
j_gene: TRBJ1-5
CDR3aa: ASSPLGAQPQH

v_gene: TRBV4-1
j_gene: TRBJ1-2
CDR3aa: ASSQEEGAGFGYT

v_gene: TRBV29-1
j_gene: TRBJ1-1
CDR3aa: SVSRNTEAF

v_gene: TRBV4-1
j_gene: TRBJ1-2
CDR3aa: ASSLRVHYGYT

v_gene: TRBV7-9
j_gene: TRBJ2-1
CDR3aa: ASSQTTRGYNEQF

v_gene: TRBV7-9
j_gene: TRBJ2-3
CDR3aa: ASSLGDDREVVDTQY

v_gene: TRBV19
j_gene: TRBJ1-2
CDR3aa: ASRGNYGYT

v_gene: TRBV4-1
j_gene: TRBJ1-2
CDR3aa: ASKGPEDRGPNYGYT

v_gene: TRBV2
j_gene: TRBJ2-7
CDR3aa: ASSPGYEQY

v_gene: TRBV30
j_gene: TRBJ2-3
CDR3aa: AWSGAAGGPTDTQY